This TCR beta chain was sequenced in a study of T-cell memory formation after mild COVID-19. Study at large: In these data, TCR clusters were largely donor specific.

This clonotype has just a few counts. What it binds is not known. Points from the study as a whole: Contracting CD8+ clones were enriched in EMRA, CD4+ mainly in CM and EM.

TCRdb used MiXCR to reprocess the 5' RACE reads, holding one entry per CDR3 protein. Of about 150,000 distinct CDR3 sequences in the sample, about 15% were seen once. This CDR3 is built from 14 residues. V lost 10 bases and J 6 bases, leaving 21 bases between the germline ends. From germline, CDR1 is MNHEY and CDR2 SVGAGI. Specimen: PBMCs or a T cell subset sorted from them (not recorded which). The receptor comes from an adult woman who had mild COVID-19 (a few samples of this study predate the infection). Cell type and time point are not known. This chain connects TRBV6-5 to TRBJ1-2; a weak D match, TRBD1 (6 bases). CDR3 amino acids: CATTRGALRNGYTF. The CDR3 DNA follows: TGTGCCACCACCCGGGGGGCCCTACGGAATGGCTACACCTTC.